The 32 T cell receptor beta chains below come from one sample, sequenced in a study of cytomegalovirus exposure and HLA in healthy donors. Libraries were prepared by immunoSEQ multiplex PCR; TCRdb keeps only in-frame clonotypes and omits some of them. The repertoire consists of 160,000 or so clones, with roughly 84% occurring once and the leading ten covering roughly a tenth. Sequencing used PBMCs. Receptors originate from a man between 25 and 39 years old in good health and CMV-seropositive.

This sequence joins TRBV25-1 and TRBJ1-1; possibly TRBD1 for D (5 bases). The ends were cut back, 2 bases at V and 8 bases at J, with 12 bases in the middle. The germline CDR1 and CDR2 sequences are MGHDK and SYGVNS. This CDR3 has 13 residues. This CDR3 is CASSEPGGVEAFF. The CDR3 DNA is TGTGCCAGCAGTGAACCCGGAGGGGTGGAAGCTTTCTTT.

The chain is built from TRBV15 and TRBJ2-3, with 7 bases identical to TRBD2. Germline V CDR1 and CDR2: LNHNV, YYDKDF (reference sequence). CDR3 length equals 13 residues. Losses at the gene ends were 3 bases for V and 8 bases for J; bases not matched to a gene: 5. This CDR3 reads CATSSRGEGTQYF. Here the CDR3 DNA reads TGTGCCACCAGCAGTCGGGGGGAGGGTACGCAGTATTTT.

V gene TRBV5-1 combines with J gene TRBJ2-7; the D gene is possibly TRBD1 (6 bases). Germline CDR1 reads SGHRS; CDR2 reads YFSETQ. The CDR3 extends over 15 amino acids. Between the trimmed V and J ends, which lost 4 bases and 12 bases, there was a span of 26 bases. The CDR3, as DNA: TGCGCCAGCAGCCTCCAACAGGGTGGGCAAGGGAGTCGGTACTTC. Translation gives CASSLQQGGQGSRYF.

The rearrangement links TRBV27 to TRBJ1-2, with D tentatively TRBD1 (6 bases). The CDR3 has 15 residues. The germline V and J ends were trimmed by 5 bases and 7 bases, with 20 bases remaining between them. In germline, CDR1 is MNHEY, CDR2 SMNVEV (reference sequence). This CDR3 is CASSPDRPTRRGYTF. CDR3 coding DNA: TGTGCCAGCAGTCCCGACAGGCCAACAAGGCGTGGCTACACCTTC.

The rearrangement uses TRBV4-3 and TRBJ2-7; tentatively, D is TRBD2 (5 bases). This CDR3 comprises 14 residues. CDR1 and CDR2 from the germline V gene are LGHNA and YSLEER. Trimming cost V 4 bases and J 2 bases, with 12 bases left between them. CDR3 residues: CASSPSRVPYEQYF. The CDR3, as DNA: TGCGCCAGCAGCCCCTCGAGGGTCCCCTACGAGCAGTACTTC.

The chain is built from TRBV11-3 and TRBJ1-1; D is perhaps TRBD1 (5 bases). Per the germline V gene, CDR1 is SGHNT and CDR2 is YENEEA. V was clipped by 5 bases and J by 1 base, with 14 bases between them. The CDR3 contains 15 residues. The CDR3 DNA reads as TGTGCCAGCAGCCCGACGGGGGTCGGGAACACTGAAGCTTTCTTT. This encodes CASSPTGVGNTEAFF.

The genes are TRBV6-6 and TRBJ2-7, with 10 bases aligning to TRBD1. The CDR3 totals 15 residues. V lost 5 bases to trimming and J lost 4 bases; unmatched junction nucleotides: 8. The V gene's germline CDR1 is MNHNY and CDR2 SVGAGI (reference sequence). Here the CDR3 DNA reads TGTGCCAGCAGTGTTAGGGACAGGGGAGCGTACGAGCAGTACTTC. Amino acid sequence: CASSVRDRGAYEQYF.

This clone has only a few counts. The V gene is TRBV5-6, the J gene TRBJ1-2; 8 bases are shared with TRBD1. Germline CDR1 and CDR2: SGHDT and YYEEEE. The V and J ends lost 5 bases and 4 bases, in that order; junction bases with no gene match: 4. The CDR3 spans 13 residues. The CDR3 sequence: CASRWTGSYGYTF. The CDR3 nucleotides read TGTGCCAGCAGATGGACAGGGTCCTATGGCTACACCTTC.

This chain links TRBV5-8 with TRBJ1-6; D remains unclear. Per germline, CDR1 SGHTS and CDR2 YDEGEE. The V end was cut by 3 bases, the J end by 8 bases, with 12 bases between. The CDR3 has 14 amino acids. The CDR3 sequence: CASSSRNGDSPLHF. The CDR3 DNA reads as TGTGCCAGCAGCTCACGGAACGGGGATTCACCCCTCCACTTT.

CDR3: CASSIRLSGTYEQYF. In nucleotides, the CDR3 is TGTGCCAGTAGTATTCGACTTTCAGGGACCTACGAGCAGTACTTC. The chain joins TRBV19 to TRBJ2-7; possibly TRBD1 for D (5 bases). Germline CDR1 and CDR2: LNHDA and SQIVND (reference sequence). The CDR3 sequence is 15 residues long. Deletions cut 3 bases from V and 2 bases from J, with 14 bases between.

V gene TRBV19 combines with J gene TRBJ2-7; D is undetermined. The CDR3 runs to 15 residues. Per the germline V gene, CDR1 is LNHDA and CDR2 is SQIVND (reference sequence). The V gene lost 4 bases and the J gene lost 6 bases, with 19 bases spanning the gap. The CDR3 sequence is CASSTYTGFPGEQYF. The CDR3 DNA follows: TGTGCCAGTAGTACATACACTGGGTTTCCAGGCGAGCAGTACTTC.

The chain carries TRBV7-6 and TRBJ2-7; 9 bases are a match to TRBD2. The V gene end was trimmed by 1 base and the J gene end by 0 bases; junction bases not matched to a gene: 10. The CDR3 length is 18 residues. CDR1 is SGHVS, CDR2 FNYEAQ, per germline. The CDR3 DNA is TGTGCCAGCAGCTTAGGACTAGCGGCTCGAGATAGCTCCTACGAGCAGTACTTC. Protein: CASSLGLAARDSSYEQYF.

This chain links TRBV5-1 with TRBJ2-5; 7 nucleotides match TRBD1. Germline values: CDR1 SGHRS, CDR2 YFSETQ. The V gene end was trimmed by 5 bases and the J gene end by 5 bases; junction bases not matched to a gene: 9. This CDR3 is built from 14 residues. CDR3 protein: CASSPGQDGETQYF. The CDR3 region has the DNA TGCGCCAGCAGTCCCGGACAGGACGGGGAGACCCAGTACTTC.

The chain links TRBV5-8 to TRBJ1-2; 7 bases line up with TRBD1. The germline CDR1 and CDR2 sequences are SGHTS and YDEGEE. V was pared by 0 bases and J by 6 bases, with 14 bases of the junction left unmatched. This CDR3 contains 17 residues. CDR3 region: CASSLGTMRTGGDGYTF. CDR3 coding DNA: TGTGCCAGCAGCTTGGGGACGATGCGGACAGGAGGGGATGGCTACACCTTC.

The chain recombines TRBV28 with TRBJ2-7, with TRBD1 identical over 8 bases. V trimming: 6 bases; J trimming: 4 bases; junction bases outside the gene matches: 5. There are 13 residues in the CDR3. Per germline, CDR1 MDHEN and CDR2 SYDVKM. DNA of the CDR3: TGTGCCAGCAGGGGGACAGGACCTTACGAGCAGTACTTC. Translated, it gives CASRGTGPYEQYF.

The chain recombines TRBV18 with TRBJ1-1, with 11 bases lining up with TRBD1. In germline, CDR1 is KGHSH, CDR2 LQKENI. CDR3 length equals 18 residues. Trimming removed 1 base from V and 5 bases from J; junction bases left unmatched: 12. The CDR3 protein is CASSPRVIGTGGETEAFF. The CDR3 bases are TGTGCCAGCTCACCACGTGTTATTGGGACAGGGGGAGAGACTGAAGCTTTCTTT.

In DNA form, the CDR3 reads TGCAGCGTTATTAGCGGGAGTGCCGAGACCCAGTACTTC. This gives the protein CSVISGSAETQYF. This chain joins TRBV29-1 and TRBJ2-5; 9 bases are shared with TRBD2. CDR1 is SQVTM, CDR2 ANQGSEA, per germline. The length of the CDR3 is 13 residues. V was clipped by 5 bases and J by 5 bases; unmatched bases: 6.

The chain has TRBV5-1 and TRBJ2-2, with 11 bases that match TRBD1. This CDR3 has 17 residues. The germline CDR1 and CDR2 sequences are SGHRS and YFSETQ. V lost 2 bases, J lost 0 bases, and 3 bases stayed unmatched. In nucleotides, the CDR3 is TGCGCCAGCAGCTTCGGACAGGGGGCCCCGAACACCGGGGAGCTGTTTTTT. Protein sequence: CASSFGQGAPNTGELFF.

The J gene is TRBJ1-4, the V gene TRBV7-9; D is perhaps TRBD1 (5 bases). Trimming removed 2 bases from V and 2 bases from J, with 12 bases in between. Germline assignment: CDR1 SEHNR and CDR2 FQNEAQ (reference sequence). This CDR3 is built from 16 residues. CDR3 loop: CASSLMGPATNEKLFF. DNA of the CDR3: TGTGCCAGCAGCTTAATGGGGCCCGCGACTAATGAAAAACTGTTTTTT.

This chain links TRBV5-6 with TRBJ1-2; TRBD1 aligns across 9 bases. CDR1 and CDR2 (germline): SGHDT, YYEEEE. This CDR3 is 15 amino acids long. J was trimmed by 8 bases and V by 4 bases; bases with no gene match: 12. Here the CDR3 reads CASSPGTGRTRGYTF. DNA for the CDR3: TGTGCCAGCAGCCCGGGGACAGGGAGGACGCGGGGCTACACCTTC.

V and J are TRBV5-1 and TRBJ2-5, with D possibly being TRBD2 (5 bases). Germline assignment: CDR1 SGHRS and CDR2 YFSETQ. This CDR3 has 13 residues. Trimming cost V 4 bases and J 4 bases, with 11 bases left between them. The CDR3 region is CASSPERGETQYF. The CDR3 nucleotides read TGCGCCAGCAGCCCCGAACGGGGAGAGACCCAGTACTTC.

The chain is built from TRBV12-5 and TRBJ2-2; the match to TRBD1 covers 9 bases. CDR1 is LGHNT, CDR2 FRNRAP, per germline. J lost 1 base, V lost 4 bases, and 1 base had no gene match. The CDR3 extends over 15 amino acids. The DNA for the CDR3 is TGTGCTAGTGGTTCGGGACAGGGGAACACCGGGGAGCTGTTTTTT. Its protein product is CASGSGQGNTGELFF.

V gene TRBV28 combines with J gene TRBJ1-5; 9 nucleotides align to TRBD1. CDR1 and CDR2 from the germline V gene are MDHEN and SYDVKM. V shed 1 base and J 6 bases; nucleotides not matched to a gene: 7. This CDR3 is 16 amino acids long. The CDR3 protein is CASSLSNRGRSQPQHF. The CDR3 bases are TGTGCCAGCAGTTTATCTAACAGGGGGCGAAGTCAGCCCCAGCATTTT.

Regarding this clone: This may arise from a read error, as a much more abundant clone is one base away. The V gene is TRBV6-5, the J gene TRBJ1-5; 8 bases line up with TRBD1. The CDR3 is 14 residues long. The germline V gene has CDR1 MNHEY and CDR2 SVGAGI. With 4 bases clipped from V and 4 bases from J, the junction kept 3 bases outside the gene matches. CDR3 sequence: CASSFRQGNQPQHF. Here the CDR3 DNA reads TGTGCCAGCAGTTTCCGACAGGGGAATCAGCCCCAGCATTTT.

The chain carries TRBV7-9 and TRBJ2-7; D might be TRBD2 (5 bases). Germline assignment: CDR1 SEHNR and CDR2 FQNEAQ (reference sequence). Trimming pared 5 bases from V and 3 bases from J, leaving 8 bases between. The CDR3 is 12 amino acids. For the CDR3, the DNA is TGTGCCAGCAGCATCGGGGACTACGAGCAGTACTTC. Protein: CASSIGDYEQYF. Complete variable domain (other parts from reference TRBV7-9 and TRBJ2-7): DTGVSQNPRHKITKRGQNVTFRCDPISEHNRLYWYRQTLGQGPEFLTYFQNEAQLEKSRLLSDRFSAERPKGSFSTLEIQRTEQGDSAMYLCASSIGDYEQYFGPGTRLTVT.

The gene calls are TRBV29-1 and TRBJ2-7; 9 bases are shared with TRBD1. The ends lost 1 base at V and 3 bases at J; junction bases unmatched: 4. CDR3 size: 14 residues. Germline V gives CDR1 SQVTM, CDR2 ANQGSEA. In DNA form, the CDR3 reads TGCAGCGTTGAAGTTACGGACAGGGGCTACGAGCAGTACTTC. Translated: CSVEVTDRGYEQYF.

The chain combines TRBV10-3 with TRBJ2-3; 14 bases map to TRBD2. This CDR3 is 15 amino acids long. With 8 bases clipped from V and 4 bases from J, the junction kept 5 bases outside the gene matches. The germline gives CDR1 ENHRY, CDR2 SYGVKD. The CDR3 region has the DNA TGTGCCATCGCGGGACTAGCGGGAGCTTCAGATACGCAGTATTTT. Translated: CAIAGLAGASDTQYF.

V and J are TRBV27 and TRBJ2-2; perhaps TRBD1 as D (5 bases). The V and J ends lost 1 base and 7 bases respectively, with 16 bases between them. The V gene's germline CDR1 is MNHEY and CDR2 SMNVEV (reference sequence). The CDR3 sequence is 16 residues long. CDR3 nucleotides: TGTGCCAGCAGTTTATGGGTAGGGGAATTCGGCGGGGAGCTGTTTTTT. Amino acids: CASSLWVGEFGGELFF.

The rearrangement uses TRBV9 and TRBJ1-2, with TRBD1 as a possible D gene (5 bases). The CDR3 consists of 12 residues. The germline V gene has CDR1 SGDLS and CDR2 YYNGEE. The V end lost 3 bases, the J end lost 6 bases, and 9 bases lay between the germline ends. CDR3 coding DNA: TGTGCCAGCAGCGCAGACAGAAATGGCTACACCTTC. Residues: CASSADRNGYTF.

The gene calls are TRBV4-2 and TRBJ2-7; TRBD1 agrees at 10 bases. The CDR3 consists of 16 residues. Per the germline V gene, CDR1 is LGHNA and CDR2 is YNFKEQ. V shed 3 bases, J shed 0 bases, and the junction held 5 bases outside the gene matches. In nucleotides, the CDR3 is TGTGCCAGCAGCCACGCGTGGACAGGGGGCTCCTACGAGCAGTACTTC. The encoded protein is CASSHAWTGGSYEQYF.

The chain links TRBV28 to TRBJ2-2, with 8 positions matching TRBD2. This CDR3 has 18 amino acids. V shed 5 bases and J 3 bases; nucleotides not matched to a gene: 14. Germline values: CDR1 MDHEN, CDR2 SYDVKM. The CDR3 region is CASSPRVAGWHDTGELFF. DNA of the CDR3: TGTGCCAGCAGTCCCCGAGTAGCGGGGTGGCACGACACCGGGGAGCTGTTTTTT. Combining the CDR3 with reference TRBV28 and TRBJ2-2 gives the whole variable domain DVKVTQSSRYLVKRTGEKVFLECVQDMDHENMFWYRQDPGLGLRLIYFSYDVKMKEKGDIPEGYSVSREKKERFSLILESASTNQTSMYLCASSPRVAGWHDTGELFFGEGSRLTVL.

The chain employs TRBV7-3 and TRBJ1-3; no reliable D call. Deletions cut 3 bases from V and 0 bases from J, with 9 bases between. Germline CDR1 and CDR2: SGHTA and FQGTGA. The CDR3 is 15 amino acids. This CDR3 reads CASSFNRDSGNTIYF. In DNA, the CDR3 is TGTGCCAGCAGCTTTAACAGAGACTCTGGAAACACCATATATTTT.